The 19 T cell receptor beta chains presented below share a single source sample, sequenced in a study of T cell repertoires in cytomegalovirus infection. TCRdb processed the reads anew with MiXCR; each CDR3 protein has one entry. This table holds 150,000 to 200,000 distinct CDR3 sequences, 25% to 30% found once. The sequenced material came from PBMCs. The receptors derive from a human donor in good health (CMV status not recorded). Some clones in this sample may be carry-over from other donors' samples.

This clonotype was counted a few times. The genes are TRBV20-1 and TRBJ1-5, with D uncertain. Trimming removed 2 bases at V and 3 bases at J, with 11 bases between. The germline V gene encodes CDR1 DFQATT and CDR2 SNEGSKA (reference sequence). This CDR3 is built from 14 residues. In nucleotides, the CDR3 is TGCAGTGCTAGACAGGATTATGCCAATCAGCCCCAGCATTTT. It is translated as CSARQDYANQPQHF.

V gene TRBV7-9 combines with J gene TRBJ1-1; unclear D gene. Trimming shortened V by 1 base and J by 6 bases, and 12 bases separated the two germline ends. The CDR3 is 14 residues long. The germline V gene has CDR1 SEHNR and CDR2 FQNEAQ (reference sequence). In DNA, the CDR3 is TGTGCCAGCAGCTTAGAGGGCAGCGGCCCTGAAGCTTTCTTT. It encodes CASSLEGSGPEAFF.

The sample holds many counts of this clonotype. The chain has TRBV7-2 and TRBJ1-2; weak D call: TRBD1 (5 bases). Deletions cut 0 bases from V and 6 bases from J, with 8 bases between. Germline-derived CDR1 and CDR2 are SGHTA and FQGNSA. The CDR3 runs to 13 residues. In DNA, the CDR3 is TGTGCCAGCAGCTTAGCGGGAGGGGATGGCTACACCTTC. Its translation is CASSLAGGDGYTF.

This clonotype was counted ten times or more. J is TRBJ2-7 and V is TRBV7-2; TRBD2 matches 9 bases. V was clipped by 1 base and J by 5 bases; unmatched bases: 6. CDR1 is SGHTA, CDR2 FQGNSA, per germline. This CDR3 is built from 15 residues. CDR3 residues: CASSLEASGVDEQYF. CDR3 sequence (DNA): TGTGCCAGCAGCTTAGAGGCTAGCGGGGTCGACGAGCAGTACTTC.

This clonotype was seen only a few times. The chain is built from TRBV7-8 and TRBJ1-2, with 7 bases lining up with TRBD1. J lost 11 bases, V lost 4 bases, and 13 bases had no gene match. The CDR3 is made up of 14 amino acids. Per the germline V gene, CDR1 is SGHVS and CDR2 is FQNEAQ. CDR3: CASSSQRDSLRYTF. The CDR3 bases are TGTGCCAGCAGCTCCCAGAGGGACAGCCTAAGGTACACCTTC.

This clonotype was seen more than once but under ten times. The gene calls are TRBV4-1 and TRBJ2-7; perhaps TRBD1 as D (5 bases). The CDR3 spans 14 residues. Trimming pared 1 base from V and 2 bases from J, leaving 9 bases between. Germline CDR1 MGHRA, CDR2 YSYEKL. The CDR3 reads CASSQGTSTYEQYF. The CDR3 DNA follows: TGCGCCAGCAGCCAAGGGACATCAACCTACGAGCAGTACTTC.

This clonotype was observed a handful of times. This CDR3 reads CASSYSGTGNTEAFF. The CDR3 DNA reads as TGTGCCAGCAGTTACTCCGGGACAGGGAACACTGAAGCTTTCTTT. This sequence joins TRBV6-5 and TRBJ1-1; 8 bases agree with TRBD1. Per germline, CDR1 MNHEY and CDR2 SVGAGI. V lost 0 bases, J lost 1 base, and 1 base stayed unmatched. The CDR3 loop spans 15 amino acids.

This clonotype was recorded at least ten times. V usage is TRBV7-2 and J usage is TRBJ2-7; TRBD2 matches at 7 bases. Germline values: CDR1 SGHTA, CDR2 FQGNSA. J was trimmed by 3 bases and V by 6 bases; bases with no gene match: 8. The CDR3 consists of 14 residues. The CDR3 DNA follows: TGTGCCAGCAGGCCTAGCGGAGAGTTCTACGAGCAGTACTTC. It codes for CASRPSGEFYEQYF.

The V call is TRBV5-4, the J call TRBJ2-3; 7 positions match TRBD2. With V trimmed by 0 bases and J by 3 bases, 7 bases remained unmatched. The CDR3 extends over 16 amino acids. The germline V gene has CDR1 SGHNT and CDR2 YYREEE (reference sequence). CDR3 coding DNA: TGTGCCAGCAGCTTGGTCAAGCGGGGTGGTACAGATACGCAGTATTTT. Residues: CASSLVKRGGTDTQYF.

The DNA for the CDR3 is TGTGCCGGGTCTTATGGGCAGGGAGACTCTGGAAACACCATATATTTT. It encodes CAGSYGQGDSGNTIYF. V and J are TRBV6-6 and TRBJ1-3, with D possibly TRBD1 on 5 matching bases. The germline V and J ends were trimmed by 11 bases and 0 bases, with 20 bases remaining between them. The CDR3 has 16 amino acids. The germline V gene encodes CDR1 MNHNY and CDR2 SVGAGI (reference sequence).

The genes are TRBV6-2 or TRBV6-3 and TRBJ2-7, with 10 bases aligning to TRBD1. Looked up from germline, CDR1 is MNHEY and CDR2 is SVGEGT. The J segment lost 5 bases and the V segment lost 5 bases, leaving 12 bases of the junction unmatched. This CDR3 has 16 amino acids. The CDR3 sequence is CASSQFPGQGFHEQYF. The CDR3 nucleotides read TGTGCCAGCAGTCAATTTCCGGGACAGGGGTTTCACGAGCAGTACTTC.

The chain recombines TRBV19 with TRBJ1-1, with D perhaps TRBD1 (6 bases). Trimming took off 4 bases at V and 11 bases at J, with 14 bases between the two ends. The CDR3 consists of 12 residues. The germline V gene encodes CDR1 LNHDA and CDR2 SQIVND (reference sequence). CDR3 amino acids: CASSTNRVEAFF. CDR3 coding DNA: TGTGCCAGTAGTACCAACAGGGTTGAGGCTTTCTTT.

V is TRBV7-3 and J is TRBJ2-2; either TRBD1 or TRBD2 may fit D (5 bases each). Trimming shortened V by 4 bases and J by 5 bases, and 11 bases separated the two germline ends. The CDR3 totals 14 residues. Germline CDR1 reads SGHTA; CDR2 reads FQGTGA. CDR3 region: CASSSLAGTGELFF. The DNA for the CDR3 is TGTGCCAGCAGCTCTCTAGCAGGGACCGGGGAGCTGTTTTTT.

This clonotype was observed at least ten times. V usage is TRBV11-2 and J usage is TRBJ1-6, with D possibly being TRBD1 (5 bases). The CDR3 contains 11 residues. Germline CDR1 reads SGHAT; CDR2 reads FQNNGV. V shed 4 bases and J shed 14 bases, with 9 bases lying between them. CDR3 bases: TGTGCCAGCAGCTCGGGACCAGCCCTCCACTTT. It encodes CASSSGPALHF.

This clonotype has at least ten counts. This rearrangement joins TRBV7-3 to TRBJ1-1, with 7 bases aligning to TRBD1. The germline V gene encodes CDR1 SGHTA and CDR2 FQGTGA. V trimming: 4 bases; J trimming: 3 bases; junction bases outside the gene matches: 8. The CDR3 is 15 residues long. The CDR3 DNA sequence: TGTGCCAGCAGCTCGGGACAGCTGGGCGACACTGAAGCTTTCTTT. This gives the protein CASSSGQLGDTEAFF.

The CDR3 DNA is TGTGCCAGCAGCTTGGAATCCACGACAGATACGCAGTATTTT. As protein: CASSLESTTDTQYF. This rearrangement joins TRBV5-4 to TRBJ2-3; no reliable D call. CDR1 is SGHNT and CDR2 is YYREEE in the germline V gene (reference sequence). The CDR3 spans 14 residues. V lost 0 bases and J 3 bases, leaving 8 bases between the germline ends.

The gene calls are TRBV2 and TRBJ2-7, with TRBD1 as a possible D gene (5 bases). The CDR3 runs 15 residues. Deletions cut 5 bases from V and 0 bases from J, with 14 bases between. Germline lookup yields CDR1 SNHLY and CDR2 FYNNEI. The CDR3 sequence is CASSLDSVLSYEQYF. The CDR3 DNA sequence: TGTGCCAGCAGTTTAGACAGCGTTCTCTCCTACGAGCAGTACTTC. The full variable domain, with the rest looked up from reference TRBV2 and TRBJ2-7, is EPEVTQTPSHQVTQMGQEVILRCVPISNHLYFYWYRQILGQKVEFLVSFYNNEISEKSEIFDDQFSVERPDGSNFTLKIRSTKLEDSAMYFCASSLDSVLSYEQYFGPGTRLTVT.

This clonotype was recorded a few times. CDR3 coding DNA: TGTGCCAGCAGAAGACTAGCGAGCTACGAGCAGTACTTC. This gives the protein CASRRLASYEQYF. The V call is TRBV6-6, the J call TRBJ2-7, with 8 bases identical to TRBD2. The CDR3 contains 13 residues. From germline, CDR1 is MNHNY and CDR2 SVGAGI (reference sequence). J lost 3 bases, V lost 6 bases, and 4 bases had no gene match.

This clonotype rates as medium-sized. The V call is TRBV7-2, the J call TRBJ2-5; the match to TRBD1 covers 7 bases. J gave up 1 base and V 6 bases, and 8 bases lay outside the gene matches. Germline assignment: CDR1 SGHTA and CDR2 FQGNSA. The CDR3 has 15 residues. CDR3 nucleotide sequence: TGTGCCAGCAGTCGGGACAGCCTCTCCCAAGAGACCCAGTACTTC. Protein: CASSRDSLSQETQYF.